This note documents a single TCR beta chain sequence. These data belong to a study of blood T cell repertoires in COVID-19. Study as a whole: Sample material is recorded as cDNA or gDNA derived from T cells, B-cell-depleted T cells, or PBMCs.

Trimming cost V 2 bases and J 4 bases, with 11 bases left between them. Per germline, CDR1 MNHNY and CDR2 SVGAGI (reference sequence). The CDR3 spans 15 residues. Using immunoSEQ multiplex PCR, the repertoire was profiled, and TCRdb retains in-frame clones only, with some absent. The sample lists 200,000 to 250,000 clones; roughly 81% were seen once. The chain uses TRBV6-6 and TRBJ1-4; D ambiguous. The sequence was obtained from a man aged 45-65 years with acute or convalescent COVID-19. The sample consisted of peripheral blood. The CDR3 DNA reads TGTGCCAGCAGTTACCCCCGGGAAAATAATGAAAAACTGTTTTTT. It translates to CASSYPRENNEKLFF.